Only a few counts were recorded for the clone carrying this T cell receptor beta chain. The data were taken from a study of CD8 T cells in ankylosing spondylitis. The ends were cut back, 5 bases at V and 8 bases at J, with 12 bases in the middle. This CDR3 spans 13 amino acids. CDR1 LNHDA and CDR2 SQIVND come from the germline V gene (reference sequence). TCRdb ran MiXCR on the 5' RACE reads and lists one entry per CDR3 protein. Found here are more than 250,000 distinct CDR3 sequences, around 10% of them singletons; the top ten hold 9.1%. Sequences were obtained from blood, either unsorted or a sorted T cell fraction (not recorded which). V usage is TRBV19 and J usage is TRBJ1-4; the D is unclear. The clonotype was recovered from a female donor with ankylosing spondylitis or in good health (not recorded which). CDR3 sequence (DNA): TGTGCCAGTAGTCCTTCGGCCATGGAAAAACTGTTTTTT. Its protein is CASSPSAMEKLFF.